This TCR beta chain was identified in a study of CXCR3-negative and CXCR3-positive naive CD8 T cells. Carrying UMI labels, the TRB cDNA libraries were prepared through 5' RACE. From its re-call of the 5' RACE reads, TCRdb lists each CDR3 protein once, without DNA. This sample contains about 26,000 distinct CDR3 sequences. Per the germline V gene, CDR1 is SQVTM and CDR2 is ANQGSEA. CDR3 length equals 12 residues. The J gene is TRBJ2-6, the V gene TRBV29-1. Sequenced material: naive CXCR3- CD8+ T cells from blood. Regarding subset: CD45RO-CCR7+CD27+CD95- naive CD8+ T cells lacking CXCR3 (TNR3-). This clonotype was obtained from a human donor in good health. Some clones in this sample may be carry-over from other donors' samples. CDR3: CSAASGANVLTF.